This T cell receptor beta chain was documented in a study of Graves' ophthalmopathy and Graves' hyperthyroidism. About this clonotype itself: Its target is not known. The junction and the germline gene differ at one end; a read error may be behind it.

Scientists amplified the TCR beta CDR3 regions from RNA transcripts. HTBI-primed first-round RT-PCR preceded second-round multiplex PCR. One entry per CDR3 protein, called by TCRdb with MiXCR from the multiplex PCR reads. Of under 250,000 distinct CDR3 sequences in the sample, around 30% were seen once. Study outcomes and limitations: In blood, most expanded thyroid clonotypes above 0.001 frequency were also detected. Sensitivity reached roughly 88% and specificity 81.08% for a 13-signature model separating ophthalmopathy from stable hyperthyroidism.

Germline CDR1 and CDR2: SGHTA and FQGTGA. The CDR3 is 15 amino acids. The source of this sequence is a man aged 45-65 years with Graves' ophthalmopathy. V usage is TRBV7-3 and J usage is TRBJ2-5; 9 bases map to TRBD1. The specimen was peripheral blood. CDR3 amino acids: CASSQITGGSETQYF. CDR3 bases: TGCGCCAGCAGCCAAATAACAGGGGGCTCGGAGACCCAGTACTTC.